This TCR beta chain was captured in a study of blood T cells in healthy people across ages. Overall study: Template switching retrieved approximately one barcoded beta molecule for each two T cells.

Together with a sample-barcoded 5' primer, a J-beta primer mix was included in a second PCR lasting about 7 to 11 cycles. In TCRdb, the 5' RACE reads were re-called with MiXCR into one record per CDR3 protein. The data hold some 800,000 distinct CDR3 sequences, with 20% to 25% observed a single time. This clonotype was observed a few times. Peripheral blood was drawn, roughly 10 milliliters per donor. The CDR3 totals 16 residues. V lost 2 bases and J lost 1, with 11 bases in between. From germline, CDR1 is KGHDR and CDR2 SFDVKD. This same sample was also taken into another study, of T cells of mothers and their children. As that study records: Overlap measured in related mother-child pairs was slightly, non-significantly higher than in unrelated pairs. Evidence of persistent microchimeric T cell clones was absent.

Material for sequencing was blood. This chain connects TRBV24-1 to TRBJ2-1; D remains ambiguous. This clonotype was sampled from a boy between 10 and 17 years old in good health. The CDR3 DNA reads TGTGCCACCAGTGATTCAACCTATCAGTCCTACAATGAGCAGTTCTTC. Translating gives CATSDSTYQSYNEQFF.